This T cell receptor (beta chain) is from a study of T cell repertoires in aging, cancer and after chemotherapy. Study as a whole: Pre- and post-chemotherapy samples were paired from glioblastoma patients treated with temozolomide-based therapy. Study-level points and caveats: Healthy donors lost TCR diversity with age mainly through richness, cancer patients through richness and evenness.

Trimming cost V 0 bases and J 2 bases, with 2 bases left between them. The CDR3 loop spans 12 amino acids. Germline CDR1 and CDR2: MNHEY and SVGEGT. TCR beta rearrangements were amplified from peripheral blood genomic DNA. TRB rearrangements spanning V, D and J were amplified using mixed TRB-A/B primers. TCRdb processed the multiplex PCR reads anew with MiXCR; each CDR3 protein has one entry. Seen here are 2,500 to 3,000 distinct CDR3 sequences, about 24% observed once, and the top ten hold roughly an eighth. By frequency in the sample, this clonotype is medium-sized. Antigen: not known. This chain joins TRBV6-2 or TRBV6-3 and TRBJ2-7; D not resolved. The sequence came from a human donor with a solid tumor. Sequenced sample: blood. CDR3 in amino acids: CASSYSTYEQYF. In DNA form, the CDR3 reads TGTGCCAGCAGTTACTCTACCTACGAGCAGTACTTC.